The clone carrying this TCR beta chain was seen ten or more times. The sample comes from a study of T-cell reconstitution after alpha-beta-depleted transplantation in children. The library targeted TCRbeta and was prepared with unique molecular identifiers. Using its own MiXCR run on the PCR reads, TCRdb lists one record per CDR3 protein. The profile covers 200,000 to 250,000 distinct CDR3 sequences, with under 13% appearing a single time and 25% to 30% taken by the ten largest. Germline V gene lookup returns CDR1 DFQATT and CDR2 SNEGSKA (reference sequence). CDR3 length: 13 residues. V lost 0 bases, J lost 8 bases, and 13 bases lay in between.

The V gene is TRBV20-1, the J gene TRBJ1-2; D not resolved. This receptor was obtained from a child less than two years old with acute myeloid leukemia, due to receive a stem cell transplant. Specimen: PBMCs, collected before TCRalphabeta/CD19-depleted stem cell transplant. The CDR3 nucleotides read TGCAGTGCTAGAGAAGCCCCCGGGTACGGCTACACCTTC. Amino acids: CSAREAPGYGYTF.